A selection of T cell receptor beta chains follows, all from one sample in a study of radiotherapy plus CTLA-4 blockade in lung cancer. Repertoires were generated with immunoSEQ multiplex PCR, while TCRdb's copy carries only in-frame clones and drops some. The sample yields 70,000 to 95,000 clones, roughly four fifths seen once. The sequencing used peripheral blood, collected from a patient treated with radiotherapy plus ipilimumab. The source of these receptors is a human donor with non-small cell lung cancer that progressed on radiotherapy plus ipilimumab. CDR3s include the opening cysteine and the closing phenylalanine or tryptophan. The D gene is left open where the match is weak. Only part of the rows carry a size: once, few, many, or a class if the clone is expanded.

v_call	j_call	clone_size	d_call	cdr3_nt	cdr3_aa
TRBV5-6	TRBJ1-1	NA	NA	TGTGCCAGCAGCTGGGGTTCTTTTGGAGGTGTGAGCACTGAAGCTTTCTTT	CASSWGSFGGVSTEAFF
TRBV28	TRBJ1-4	NA	TRBD1	TGTGCCAGCATGACAGGGGCCGTAATTGAAAAACTGTTTTTT	CASMTGAVIEKLFF
TRBV28	TRBJ2-7	few	NA	TGTGCCAGCACCACAGGACGGGCTAAGGAGCAGTACTTC	CASTTGRAKEQYF
TRBV6-6	TRBJ2-1	NA	TRBD1	TGTGCCAGCAGTCCCGGACAGGGCAGTGAGCAGTTCTTC	CASSPGQGSEQFF
TRBV19	TRBJ2-7	few	TRBD1	TGTGCCAGTAGTATAGATCAAAACAGGGGGCTATACGAGCAGTACTTC	CASSIDQNRGLYEQYF
TRBV15	TRBJ2-1	NA	NA	TGTGCCACCAGTGATTTTGTGGCGACGACGAAGTTCTTC	CATSDFVATTKFF
TRBV2	TRBJ2-5	NA	NA	TGTGCCAGCACCCCCCAAGAGACCCAGTACTTC	CASTPQETQYF
TRBV6-1	TRBJ2-7	NA	TRBD2	TGTGCCAGCAGTGAAGCGGGACTAGCGGGGTCCTACGAGCAGTACTTC	CASSEAGLAGSYEQYF
TRBV28	TRBJ1-1	NA	NA	TGTGCCAGCAGTTCAGGAAAGATTTTGAACACTGAAGCTTTCTTT	CASSSGKILNTEAFF
TRBV19	TRBJ2-2	NA	TRBD1	TGTGCCAGTAGCAAACAACAGGGGCCCGGAGCGATTGCGAAGCTGTTTTTT	CASSKQQGPGAIAKLFF
TRBV13	TRBJ2-4	NA	TRBD1	TGTGCCAGCAGCAGCGGGACAGGGATTAACATTCAGTACTTC	CASSSGTGINIQYF
TRBV9	TRBJ1-2	NA	NA	TGTGCCAGCAGCGTAGAGCCACAAACTAACTATGGCTACACCTTC	CASSVEPQTNYGYTF
TRBV27	TRBJ2-7	NA	NA	TGTGCCAGCAGTTTTTCGGGGTCCTACGAGCAGTACTTC	CASSFSGSYEQYF
TRBV7-9	TRBJ2-7	NA	NA	TGTGCCAGCGGGGAGACCTACGAGCAGTACTTC	CASGETYEQYF
TRBV7-9	TRBJ2-7	many	TRBD2	TGTGCCAGCAGCTCGGGGACTAGCGGAGCCTACGAGCAGTACTTC	CASSSGTSGAYEQYF
TRBV27	TRBJ1-6	NA	NA	TGTGCCAGCAGTTTATCTCAGGGTCCTAATTCACCCCTCCACTTT	CASSLSQGPNSPLHF
TRBV5-5	TRBJ1-4	NA	NA	TGTGCCAGCAGCTTGACGGGATGGGAGAATGAAAAACTGTTTTTT	CASSLTGWENEKLFF
TRBV6-1	TRBJ2-6	few	NA	TGTGCCAGCAGTCTTGGACTGGGAATCTACGTCCTGACTTTC	CASSLGLGIYVLTF
TRBV6-1	TRBJ1-6	few	NA	TGTGCCAGCAGTGTTGGGAATTCACCCCTCCACTTT	CASSVGNSPLHF
TRBV19	TRBJ1-3	NA	NA	TGTGCCAGTAGTATGTCGAGCTCTGGAAACACCATATATTTT	CASSMSSSGNTIYF
TRBV19	TRBJ2-7	NA	TRBD1	TGTGCCAGTAGTATTCGACAGGGGTACGAGCAGTACTTC	CASSIRQGYEQYF
TRBV7-8	TRBJ1-1	NA	NA	TGTGCCAGCGAAGCCCAGAGTAACACTGAAGCTTTCTTT	CASEAQSNTEAFF
TRBV18	TRBJ2-7	once	TRBD2	TGTGCCAGCTCACCACAGGCTAGCGGGAGGCCCTACGAGCAGTACTTC	CASSPQASGRPYEQYF
TRBV5-1	TRBJ2-2	few	NA	TGCGCCAGCAGCTTTAGTCAGGGCACCGGGGAGCTGTTTTTT	CASSFSQGTGELFF
TRBV6-1	TRBJ2-1	NA	NA	TGTGCCAGCAGGGAAACAGGGCACAATGAGCAGTTCTTC	CASRETGHNEQFF
TRBV29-1	TRBJ1-2	NA	NA	TGCAGCGTTGGGGAGGACCCCCGCGGCTACACCTTC	CSVGEDPRGYTF
TRBV4-1	TRBJ1-5	NA	NA	TGCGCCAGCAGCCAAGTGGGCAGGGAGGGGAATCAGCCCCAGCATTTT	CASSQVGREGNQPQHF
TRBV6-1	TRBJ1-4	NA	TRBD1	TGTGCCAGCAATCGACAGGGAGGCACTAATGAAAAACTGTTTTTT	CASNRQGGTNEKLFF
TRBV6-5	TRBJ1-1	once	NA	TGTGCCAGCAGTTCGCTTTCGGAGGGCGAGAACACTGAAGCTTTCTTT	CASSSLSEGENTEAFF